The rows below give T cell receptor beta chains drawn from one sample of a study of T cell repertoires in cytomegalovirus infection. Each CDR3 protein gets one entry after TCRdb re-called the reads with MiXCR. Of 250,000 to 300,000 distinct CDR3 sequences listed, 25% were seen once; the top ten hold approximately 14%. Specimen: PBMCs. The receptors were gathered from a human donor in good health (CMV status not recorded). Some clones in this sample may be carry-over from other donors' samples. CDR3s include the opening cysteine and the closing phenylalanine or tryptophan. Each record gives: CDR3 DNA, CDR3 protein, CDR3 length, clone size, J gene, D gene, V gene. The D gene is left open where the match is weak. Size values are once, few and many counts, or a class for expanded clones, and some rows have none.

TGTGCCACCCTGGAGAGGAGCTCCTACAATGAGCAGTTCTTC,CATLERSSYNEQFF,14,few,TRBJ2-1,-,TRBV28
TGTGCCAGCAGCTTACCGAGCGGGACAGGCACCCAAGAGACCCAGTACTTC,CASSLPSGTGTQETQYF,17,-,TRBJ2-5,-,TRBV7-9
TGTGCCAGCAGCTCAAGGATGTCGGGCTACGAGCAGTACTTC,CASSSRMSGYEQYF,14,-,TRBJ2-7,-,TRBV13
TGTGCCAGCAGCTTAGGATCGGCAGGGCAAGAGACCCAGTACTTC,CASSLGSAGQETQYF,15,many,TRBJ2-5,-,TRBV7-2
TGTGCCAGCAGCCAAGATGGCAGGATGAGCTATAATTCACCCCTCCACTTT,CASSQDGRMSYNSPLHF,17,few,TRBJ1-6,-,TRBV4-2
TGTGCCAGCAGCTCCTACGCCACCCCTCAGGGCAATGAGCAGTTCTTC,CASSSYATPQGNEQFF,16,many,TRBJ2-1,-,TRBV7-9
TGTGCCAGCAGTTTATACACAGGGACAAACACTGAAGCTTTCTTT,CASSLYTGTNTEAFF,15,few,TRBJ1-1,-,TRBV7-2
TGTGCCAGCAGACCCCCCAGGGGCGGCACTGAAGCTTTCTTT,CASRPPRGGTEAFF,14,-,TRBJ1-1,-,TRBV11-2
TGCGCCAGCAGCCAAGAGAGGGGATCCACCCAAGAGACCCAGTACTTC,CASSQERGSTQETQYF,16,few,TRBJ2-5,-,TRBV4-3
TGCAGCTTAGGGCGGTGGGGGGGGCGCACAGATACGCAGTATTTT,CSLGRWGGRTDTQYF,15,few,TRBJ2-3,-,TRBV20-1
TGTGCCAGTGGATTAGACCGGAGCTCCTACAATGAGCAGTTCTTC,CASGLDRSSYNEQFF,15,few,TRBJ2-1,-,TRBV19
TGTGCCAGCAGCTTTGGTACAGGGACCTTCTCTGGGGCCAACGTCCTGACTTTC,CASSFGTGTFSGANVLTF,18,many,TRBJ2-6,-,TRBV7-3
TGTGCCAGCAGCTTAATTTTGGGAGAGCAGTACTTC,CASSLILGEQYF,12,-,TRBJ2-7,-,TRBV7-9
TGTGCCAGCAATACACTAGCGGGGGGCAGGGATGAGCAGTTCTTC,CASNTLAGGRDEQFF,15,-,TRBJ2-1,TRBD2,TRBV2
TGTGCCAGCAGCCAAGGGGACAGGGTAAGCCAGCCCCAGCATTTT,CASSQGDRVSQPQHF,15,-,TRBJ1-5,TRBD1,TRBV5-6
TGTGCCAGCAGTACAGGGGTTTGGACTGAAGCTTTCTTT,CASSTGVWTEAFF,13,-,TRBJ1-1,TRBD1,TRBV28